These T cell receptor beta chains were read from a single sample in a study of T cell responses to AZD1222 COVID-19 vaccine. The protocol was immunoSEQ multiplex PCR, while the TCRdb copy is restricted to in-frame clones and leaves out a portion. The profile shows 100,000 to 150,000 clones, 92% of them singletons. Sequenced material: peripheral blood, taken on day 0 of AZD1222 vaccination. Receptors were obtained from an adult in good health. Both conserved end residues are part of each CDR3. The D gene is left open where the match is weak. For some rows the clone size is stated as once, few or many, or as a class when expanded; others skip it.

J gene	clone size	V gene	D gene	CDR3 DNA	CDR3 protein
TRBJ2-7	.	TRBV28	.	TGTGCCAGCAGTTTTAGACAGGACATCTACGAGCAGTACTTC	CASSFRQDIYEQYF
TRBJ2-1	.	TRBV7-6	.	TGTGCCAGCAGCCGCACCGGGACCTTGGCCAGTGAGCAGTTCTTC	CASSRTGTLASEQFF
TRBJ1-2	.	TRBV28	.	TGTGCCAGCAGTCAAAAAACCATCTATGGCTACACCTTC	CASSQKTIYGYTF
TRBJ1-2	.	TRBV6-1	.	TGTGCCAGCAGTGAACTCGGAGTTACAGAGGGCTATGGCTACACCTTC	CASSELGVTEGYGYTF
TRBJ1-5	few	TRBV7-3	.	TGTGCCAGCAGCCGGGGACCCCAGGGGACCCAGCATTTT	CASSRGPQGTQHF
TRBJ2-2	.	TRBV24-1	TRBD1	TGTGCCACCAGTGACCTGGACAGGGGACCAGGACGCACCGGGGAGCTGTTTTTT	CATSDLDRGPGRTGELFF
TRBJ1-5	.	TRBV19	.	TGTGCCAGTAGTATAGTAGGGGGCAATCAGCCCCAGCATTTT	CASSIVGGNQPQHF
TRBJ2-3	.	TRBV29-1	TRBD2	TGCAGCGTTGAGGGGTGGGGCGGGAGCGCAGATACGCAGTATTTT	CSVEGWGGSADTQYF
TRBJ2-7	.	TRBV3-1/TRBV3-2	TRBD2	TGTGCCAGCAGCCTGGGACTAGCGGGAGGCTCCTACGAGCAGTACTTC	CASSLGLAGGSYEQYF
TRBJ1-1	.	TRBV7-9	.	TGTGCCAGCAGCCGACGGACAGAGAACACTGAAGCTTTCTTT	CASSRRTENTEAFF
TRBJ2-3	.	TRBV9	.	TGTGCCAGCAGCATACAGGGAAGCACAGATACGCAGTATTTT	CASSIQGSTDTQYF
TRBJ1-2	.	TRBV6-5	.	TGTGCCAGCAGTCAGGCTAACTATGGCTACACCTTC	CASSQANYGYTF
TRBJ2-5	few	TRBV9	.	TGTGCCAGCAGCGTCTCGTGGGGGGTTGAGACCCAGTACTTC	CASSVSWGVETQYF
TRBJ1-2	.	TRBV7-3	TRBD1	TGTGCCAGCAGCTTCTCAGGGGGTGACTATGGCTACACCTTC	CASSFSGGDYGYTF
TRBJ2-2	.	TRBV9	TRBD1	TGTGCCAGCAGCCCCCACAGGGGAGCCAACACCGGGGAGCTGTTTTTT	CASSPHRGANTGELFF
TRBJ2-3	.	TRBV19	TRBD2	TGTGCCAGTAGTATTTCCAGCGGGAGGCTTTCCACCCCAGATACGCAGTATTTT	CASSISSGRLSTPDTQYF
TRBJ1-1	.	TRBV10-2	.	TGCGCCAGCAGATACGGACAGAACGATGCTTTCTTT	CASRYGQNDAFF
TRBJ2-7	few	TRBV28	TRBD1	TGTGCCAGCAGAGCCGGGACAGGGTACTACGAGCAGTACTTC	CASRAGTGYYEQYF
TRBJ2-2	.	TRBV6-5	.	TGTGCCAGCAGTTACTCGGCCAGAATTCTCACCGGGGAGCTGTTTTTT	CASSYSARILTGELFF
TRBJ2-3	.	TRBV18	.	TGTGCCAGCTCACCTTATGCAGATACGCAGTATTTT	CASSPYADTQYF